This entry describes one T cell receptor beta chain. Antigen unknown. The PCR was carried out with 60 Vbeta primers and 13 Jbeta primers. Sequenced by immunoSEQ multiplex PCR; TCRdb stores in-frame clones only, minus some. The sample consists of roughly 120,000 clones, 75% to 85% of them appearing once. Donors had nominal health at sampling but likely had unrecorded immune exposures. This CDR3 spans 12 amino acids. Trimming shortened V by 4 bases and J by 7 bases, and 8 bases separated the two germline ends. Germline V gene data show CDR1 as SQVTM and CDR2 as ANQGSEA. The record originates from a study of cytomegalovirus exposure and HLA in healthy donors. Study observations and caveats: Researchers reported in a later analysis that a missense DCLRE1C variant was tied to TCR beta V- and J-gene trimming. One later analysis reportedly identified an Asian-associated ancestry cluster that showed fewer N-insertions than the approximately 710-donor mean.

Sequencing input: PBMCs. The J gene is TRBJ1-6, the V gene TRBV29-1; no reliable D call. The receptor was derived from a man aged 30 to 39 in good health and CMV-seronegative. The DNA for the CDR3 is TGCAGCGTTGCAGAAAGCAATTCACCCCTCCACTTT. It yields the protein CSVAESNSPLHF.